The subject of this entry is one T cell receptor beta chain. Assay: immunoSEQ multiplex PCR; the TCRdb copy retains only in-frame clones and omits some. The sample holds under 150,000 clones, approximately 96% seen once. This sample is drawn from a study of T cell changes during pregnancy in multiple sclerosis. V shed 2 bases and J 5 bases; nucleotides not matched to a gene: 6. Germline CDR1 is LNHDA and CDR2 is SQIVND (reference sequence). The CDR3 covers 15 residues. This specimen was peripheral blood, taken after pregnancy. This clonotype originated in a female donor with multiple sclerosis, enrolled in a pregnancy study. The chain carries TRBV19 and TRBJ2-1; 7 nucleotides line up with TRBD2. CDR3 sequence: CASSILLLADNEQFF. In nucleotides, the CDR3 is TGTGCCAGTAGTATATTGCTGCTAGCGGACAATGAGCAGTTCTTC.